The source of this TCR beta chain is a study of cytomegalovirus exposure and HLA in healthy donors (TCRdb year 2017). Some background on the complete study: An earlier analysis of roughly 610 of the donors reported roughly 300 Gb of sequence data and around 100 million unique TCR beta sequences obtained from approximately 180 million T cells. Roughly 310 gigabases of sequencing data and tens of millions of unique TCR sequences were included in an early release covering about 600 HLA-typed donors. Rather than drawing on any new phenotypic data, the later analysis identified candidate immune exposures from TCR beta sequences and the way those sequences occurred across donors. An earlier analysis of 587 of the donors used high-throughput TCR beta sequencing to judge whether each TCR beta V gene segment behaved as functional or pseudogenic. Using immunosequencing, the study profiled T cell repertoires from 550 to 750 subjects and related those repertoires to cytomegalovirus serostatus. Five DR-DQ haplotypes were treated as single units for association and clustering because of strong linkage in the cohort. To predict cytomegalovirus infection status, the study brought together high-throughput TCR immunosequencing, statistical association of individual TCRs with disease status, and machine learning. Along with the approximately 700-subject first cohort, a separate validation cohort of around 110 different subjects was used. Among the roughly 400 genotyped donors, roughly 80% belonged to the genetic ancestry cluster associated with self-reported Caucasian donors. Among 398 genotyped donors of the cohort, an average of approximately 240,000 unique TCR beta nucleotide sequences was sequenced per donor, of which 15% to 20% were non-productive. Class I and class II HLA loci were covered by the typing at four-digit resolution. Typing coverage varied by locus: about 620-630 donors for A, B, C, DRB1 and DQB1; approximately 500 for DQA1; over 600 for DPA1; around 450 for DPB1. A later genetic analysis took genome-wide SNP genotypes for about three fifths of the 666 donors and used that subset as a discovery cohort. Alongside the repertoire data, information on donor age, sex, ethnicity and CMV serostatus was compiled. Every repertoire in the discovery cohort had been generated on one and the same sequencing platform. The study was designed to test whether signatures of past pathogen exposure could be identified by cataloging public T cell receptors. A later analysis re-analyzed previously published TCR beta repertoires from about 600 donors and added high-resolution HLA genotyping to study TCR occurrence patterns.

In total, approximately 610 healthy bone marrow donors made up the cohort. All cohort members were sampled while nominally healthy, although unrecorded immune exposures were likely present. The donor tested CMV seronegative, placing the donor among the 350 or so seronegative members of the cohort. A peripheral blood sample was collected from each donor, and TCR beta sequencing was performed on peripheral blood mononuclear cells. The Qiagen DNeasy Blood Extraction Kit was used to extract genomic DNA from the blood cell samples. With respect to this clone: The specificity of this receptor is unknown. Within one base of it there is no much larger clone, and no base qualities were kept.

Overall results and qualifications from the work: In a later genetic analysis, fewer N-insertions in productive TCRs were reported among donors in an Asian-associated ancestry cluster than the roughly 700-donor mean. The earlier analysis of 587 of the donors excluded roughly 16 rarely observed V segments, including chromosome 9 orphons, because counts were too low. In an earlier analysis of some 500 of the donors, most TCR beta V segments appeared in productive rearrangements about 90% or about 30% of the time, broadly matching IMGT annotations. Across donors, most TCR sequences were observed very rarely, whereas some public TCRs were present in many individuals. A later genetic analysis associated a missense DCLRE1C variant with V-gene and J-gene trimming of TCR beta chains, and an independent cohort replicated the association. The study listed over 150 TCR beta chains as associated with cytomegalovirus. When HLA alleles, especially DR and DQ, strongly co-occurred, TCR associations were difficult to assign to individual alleles. A few of the identified cytomegalovirus-associated TCR beta chains were confirmed in vitro to be specific for cytomegalovirus antigens. The sequencing pipeline was judged likely to have produced a cluster of highly shared sequence variants as a technical artifact. In a later analysis, TCR association rates were found to vary across HLA loci, with the most associated TCRs seen for DRB1 alleles and the fewest for HLA-C alleles. Most CMV-associated TCR beta chains appeared to be HLA-restricted in a later analysis, and the HLA associations seemed to be driven largely by CMV exposure. For the cohort, immune exposure information was limited to CMV serostatus. The presence/absence analyses assumed that sequencing depth was roughly uniform across donors, and that assumption may not be true. The classifier was reported to diagnose cytomegalovirus status with high specificity and sensitivity in both the original cohort and the validation cohort. The cohort was sequenced for TCR beta chains only, and without alpha or paired-chain data the features that could be detected were limited. A further reported finding was that TCR beta sequences accurately predicted the HLA-A and HLA-B alleles for most subjects in the first cohort. Compared with equally common non-associated chains, HLA-associated TCR beta chains in a later analysis were more clonally expanded and had lower generation probabilities. According to the authors, the approach could potentially be generalized to other disease states and immunological phenotypes. HLA typing was unavailable for some donors at each locus, so association tests used only the typed subset. According to a later analysis, parvovirus B19, influenza, CMV and Epstein-Barr virus appeared linked to several top co-occurrence clusters. Specific HLA alleles were associated with 16,951 TCR beta sequences at a false discovery rate of 0.05 in a later analysis. Correlated functional status among segregating V segments might reflect linkage disequilibrium, but an unknown experimental factor could not be ruled out.

Library preparation was by the immunoSEQ multiplex PCR assay. For the multiplex PCR, a mixture combining 60 forward primers for TCR Vbeta segments and 13 reverse primers for TCR Jbeta segments was used. The CDR3 region of rearranged TCR beta genes was amplified from genomic DNA with a multiplex PCR assay. Amplified TCR beta libraries were sequenced as 87-base-pair reads on the Illumina HiSeq System. Concerning the study's data processing: In a later analysis, tens of millions of unique TCR beta chains were counted across the approximately 620 repertoires, and approximately 9.9 million of these chains were shared by at least two donors. Raw reads were error-corrected and collapsed into unique sequences by a nearest-neighbor algorithm in which closely related sequences were merged to remove PCR and sequencing errors. Alignment of CDR3 sequences to IMGT reference sequences was used to assign V, D and J gene segments. For a sequence to be retained, a match of at least six nucleotides was required to both a V gene segment and a J gene segment. Rearrangements were classified as productive when the CDR3 lacked stop codons and remained in frame with V and J, and all other rearrangements were classified as non-productive. CDR3 was defined by IMGT convention, running from the second conserved V-encoded cysteine to the conserved J-encoded phenylalanine. Sequences without an unambiguous match to a single V gene segment were excluded from the earlier analysis of several hundred of the donors. An earlier analysis of just under 600 of the donors called V segments functional above 56.7% productive rearrangements and segregating when the between-donor standard deviation exceeded 5%. To diagnose cytomegalovirus status from the catalog of TCR beta chain sequences, a statistical classification framework was built. A later analysis assigned V and J genes by comparing TCR nucleotide sequences with IMGT/GENE-DB human TR gene sequences. Using the TCRdist pipeline, a later analysis assigned CDR3 sequences along with most-parsimonious VDJ recombination scenarios. In a later analysis, every TCR beta chain was defined by the combination of its CDR3 amino acid sequence and its V-gene family, and reads without a unique V-gene family were dropped. As a way to deal with suspected cross-contamination and a sequencing artifact, a later analysis dropped more than 500 nucleotide sequences that were highly shared and had low generation probability. In a later analysis, a clonal expansion index was calculated for each public chain from normalized within-repertoire ranks of inferred template counts. A later analysis computed generation probabilities with a VDJ recombination model fitted to out-of-frame rearrangements, and checked the results against IGoR. In a later analysis, TCR-TCR, TCR-HLA and TCR-CMV co-occurrence was scored with hypergeometric tests, and a repertoire-size bias correction was applied to TCR pairs. False discovery rates were estimated in a later analysis by permuting HLA or CMV assignments 20 times. A later analysis grouped co-occurring TCRs with DBSCAN, adding TCRdist sequence similarity when clustering within HLA-allele-positive subsets. Repertoires with fewer than 30,000 or more than 120,000 public chains were left out of co-occurrence clustering, as were about five repertoires with anomalous nucleotide sharing. TCRdb mirrors the immuneACCESS table, restricted to in-frame sequences. Some clones are absent from its copies; in checked studies, under half trace to an unresolved V gene, and the reason for the others is unknown. V, J and clone size are those of that table, while D and trimming were read from the DNA. For this sample the table gives some 52,000 clones, of which roughly 73% were detected only once. Approximately 2.7% of the sample is taken by the ten largest.

This clonotype was obtained from a man aged 18 to 30 in good health and CMV-seronegative. Sequenced sample: PBMCs.

CDR3 loop: CASSLQGATEAFF. DNA sequence: TGTGCCAGCAGCTTGCAGGGGGCAACTGAAGCTTTCTTT. The chain links TRBV5-4 with TRBJ1-1, with 8 central nucleotides matching TRBD1. The V end gives up 1 base and the J end 5 bases, leaving 1 base in the junction not matched to a gene. The CDR3 spans 13 residues, from the cysteine through the phenylalanine. Only the CDR3 DNA stays, 39 bases, in frame from base 1. For CDR1 and CDR2, the germline V gene (reference sequence) lists SGHNT and YYREEE. Extended through the reference TRBV5-4 and TRBJ1-1 proteins, this CDR3 yields the full variable domain: ETGVTQSPTHLIKTRGQQVTLRCSSQSGHNTVSWYQQALGQGPQFIFQYYREEENGRGNFPPRFSGLQFPNYSSELNVNALELDDSALYLCASSLQGATEAFFGQGTRLTVV.